The rows below give T cell receptor beta chains drawn from one sample of a study of response to subunit inactivated influenza vaccine. Each CDR3 protein is one row after TCRdb ran MiXCR on the RT-PCR reads. The sample includes over 300,000 distinct CDR3 sequences, roughly 22% seen only once; the top ten take roughly a tenth. Sequenced material: PBMCs from blood, taken about 20 months after vaccination. These receptors all come from a man between 50 and 69 years old who received an inactivated influenza vaccine. Both conserved end residues are part of each CDR3. A D gene is named only where the DNA matches it firmly. Some rows mark clone size as missing; the rest say once, few, many or name a class of expanded clone.

j_call: TRBJ1-6; v_call: TRBV7-9; d_call: .; clone_size: .; cdr3_nt: TGTGCCAGCAGCTTCGAGGGGTTAGGTTCACCCCTCCACTTT; cdr3_aa: CASSFEGLGSPLHF
j_call: TRBJ2-3; v_call: TRBV5-1; d_call: TRBD2; clone_size: few; cdr3_nt: TGCGCCAGCAGCACTGGGACTAGCTTTAGCACAGATACGCAGTATTTT; cdr3_aa: CASSTGTSFSTDTQYF
j_call: TRBJ1-2; v_call: TRBV20-1; d_call: .; clone_size: .; cdr3_nt: TGCAGTGCTCTCACAGTTAACTATGGCTACACCTTC; cdr3_aa: CSALTVNYGYTF
j_call: TRBJ2-1; v_call: TRBV29-1; d_call: .; clone_size: .; cdr3_nt: TGCAGCGTTGAAACGGGTGAGCAGTTCTTC; cdr3_aa: CSVETGEQFF
j_call: TRBJ2-2; v_call: TRBV6-2/TRBV6-3; d_call: TRBD2; clone_size: .; cdr3_nt: TGTGCCAGCAGTTACGTGACTAGCGGGAGGGCCGTTTGGACCGGGGAGCTGTTTTTT; cdr3_aa: CASSYVTSGRAVWTGELFF
j_call: TRBJ1-2; v_call: TRBV27; d_call: .; clone_size: few; cdr3_nt: TGTGCCAGCAGTTTAGACGGGGGACGTGGCTATGGCTACACCTTC; cdr3_aa: CASSLDGGRGYGYTF
j_call: TRBJ1-2; v_call: TRBV20-1; d_call: .; clone_size: .; cdr3_nt: TGCAGTGCTCCACGGACAGACCGCCCCACCTTC; cdr3_aa: CSAPRTDRPTF
j_call: TRBJ2-1; v_call: TRBV28; d_call: .; clone_size: .; cdr3_nt: TGTGCCAGCAGTTTACCGATGCCCCCCAATGAGCAGTTCTTC; cdr3_aa: CASSLPMPPNEQFF
j_call: TRBJ2-5; v_call: TRBV10-1; d_call: TRBD2; clone_size: .; cdr3_nt: TGCGCCAGCAGTGGGACTAGTCAAGAGACCCAGTACTTC; cdr3_aa: CASSGTSQETQYF
j_call: TRBJ1-4; v_call: TRBV18; d_call: .; clone_size: many; cdr3_nt: TGTGCCAGCTCACGACGGGACAAAAATGAAAAACTGTTTTTT; cdr3_aa: CASSRRDKNEKLFF
j_call: TRBJ2-7; v_call: TRBV28; d_call: .; clone_size: .; cdr3_nt: TGTGCCAGCAGTTTACCCGGGACGCGGACCTACGAGCAGTACTTC; cdr3_aa: CASSLPGTRTYEQYF
j_call: TRBJ2-7; v_call: TRBV13; d_call: TRBD1; clone_size: .; cdr3_nt: TGTGCCAGCAGCCCTCCCCTCCGGGACAGGCCCTACGAGCAGTACTTC; cdr3_aa: CASSPPLRDRPYEQYF
j_call: TRBJ1-2; v_call: TRBV2; d_call: TRBD1; clone_size: many; cdr3_nt: TGTGCCAGCAGTACCAGACAGGGGAACTATGGCTACACCTTC; cdr3_aa: CASSTRQGNYGYTF
j_call: TRBJ2-1; v_call: TRBV12-3/TRBV12-4; d_call: TRBD2; clone_size: few; cdr3_nt: TGTGCCAGCAGTCCTACCGCGGGACTAGCAAACAATGAGCAGTTCTTC; cdr3_aa: CASSPTAGLANNEQFF
j_call: TRBJ1-2; v_call: TRBV4-1; d_call: .; clone_size: once; cdr3_nt: TGCGCCAGCAGCCAAGATCGTACGGACGATGGCTACACCTTC; cdr3_aa: CASSQDRTDDGYTF
j_call: TRBJ2-2; v_call: TRBV4-2; d_call: .; clone_size: many; cdr3_nt: TGTGCCAGCAGCCATGTATACCGGGGCACCGGGGAGCTGTTTTTT; cdr3_aa: CASSHVYRGTGELFF
j_call: TRBJ1-2; v_call: TRBV10-1; d_call: .; clone_size: .; cdr3_nt: TGCGCCAGCAGTTCGGGGAACTATGGCTACACCTTC; cdr3_aa: CASSSGNYGYTF